This T cell receptor beta chain was observed in a study of technical replicates of blood from four donors. V lost 0 bases to trimming and J lost 3 bases, with 12 bases between them. Germline CDR1 reads SGDLS; CDR2 reads YYNGEE. This CDR3 spans 15 amino acids. Repertoires were generated with immunoSEQ multiplex PCR, while TCRdb's copy carries only in-frame clones and drops some. The profile covers 80,000 or so clones, with around 94% appearing a single time and 0.3% to 0.45% taken by the ten largest. The J gene is TRBJ1-2, the V gene TRBV9; D is ambiguous. This clonotype was sampled from a human donor in good health. Sequencing input: T cells isolated from PBMCs. CDR3 region: CASSVDPYSYYGYTF. The CDR3 DNA sequence: TGTGCCAGCAGCGTAGACCCTTACAGCTACTATGGCTACACCTTC.